This paragraph reports one T cell receptor beta chain. Its antigen is currently not known. Sequence at one end of the junction differs from germline and may be a read error. Blood RNA was extracted from unsorted whole blood with TRIzol reagent; germline DNA came from the DNeasy Blood & Tissue kit. Chronic HBV infection was present in the patients, and the patients were treatment-naive at sampling. Before surgery, four milliliters of peripheral blood were drawn into K2EDTA tubes. The data originate from a study of tumor-infiltrating lymphocytes in primary liver carcinoma (dated by TCRdb to about 2017). Study-wide context: Between late 2015 and early 2016, about 5 patients in China with histopathologically diagnosed primary liver carcinoma had their tumors surgically resected. A total of roughly 35 specimens from 5 patients, comprising 25 or so tumor regions, 5 adjacent noncancerous liver tissues and 5 peripheral blood samples, were covered by TCRbeta repertoire sequencing. Technical replicate repertoires showed high reproducibility, with mean shared-clone rates approximately 0.87 and correlation coefficients above 0.95. Each sample produced about 3.5 to 8 million productive TCRbeta reads, and read depth showed no significant difference between tissue types. The five patients had tumors of stage T1-T3 N0M0, with maximum diameters ranging from roughly 4.2 to 10 cm. For each liver tumor, the study sampled five regions along with adjacent normal tissue and blood, and applied TCRbeta repertoire sequencing, expression microarrays and whole-exome sequencing. Hepatocellular carcinoma (four) or combined HCC and intrahepatic cholangiocarcinoma (one) was present in the five patients, who were three men and two women aged 30 to 69 years.

Starting from roughly 500 ng total RNA, TCRbeta-specific cDNA was produced by reverse transcription with a constant-region primer and ProtoScript II reverse transcriptase. TCRbeta libraries were built with three nested multiplex PCR rounds, a slightly modified ARM-PCR procedure. Sample barcodes and Illumina adapters were added in a final 25-cycle PCR using Deep VentR polymerase. Before sequencing, amplicons of 200-500 bp were gel-purified using a QIAquick gel extraction kit. The TCRbeta amplicons were sequenced with 250-bp paired-end reads on an Illumina HiSeq 2500. As for the authors' bioinformatics: To recover full CDR3 sequences, reads were quality-trimmed using Trimmomatic v0.33 and paired reads were then merged using FLASH v1.2.11. MiGEC v1.2.1b assigned V, D and J germline segments to the rearranged TCRbeta sequences. Clonotype statistics and Shannon-Wiener diversity indices were computed with VDJtools v1.0.0. To reduce sampling bias, subsequent analyses other than the diversity analysis used only the 250 most abundant clonotypes in each sample. TCRdb reran the public reads through fastp at Q25 and MiXCR, keeping productive beta chains. Rows are combined by CDR3 protein, so each entry shows the most common genes and DNA. TCRdb's processing, not the study's, gives the V and J calls here. Here the sample has approximately 330,000 distinct CDR3 sequences; approximately 65% occur a single time. The top ten clones comprise about 6% of the sample.

What the research found in general, with its limitations: Repertoire overlap was higher between tumor regions (mean roughly 35%) than tumor-adjacent (approximately 17%) or tumor-blood (14%) pairs, consistent with antigen-driven expansion. With just a handful of patients in the study, the authors point out that the findings should be validated in a larger study. The top 250 clones made up a significantly larger repertoire fraction in tumors than in blood (p = 0.039). Only the TCR beta chain was sequenced, which likely underestimates true repertoire diversity because unpaired alpha chains were not captured. Since the samples were bulk and unsorted, there was no way to compare CD4+ and CD8+ T cell repertoires.

The sequence came from a man aged 35-49 years with primary liver carcinoma and hepatitis B virus infection. Sequenced sample: peripheral blood.

The DNA reads TGTACCAGCAGCTTGACAGGGAACACTGAAGCTTTCTTT. Its translation reads: CTSSLTGNTEAFF. In this chain, TRBV11-3 is recombined with TRBJ1-1; tentative D gene TRBD1, with 6 bases matching. From cysteine to phenylalanine, the CDR3 is 13 amino acids long. The kept DNA is CDR3 alone, 39 bases in frame from the first base. In the germline V gene, CDR1 corresponds to SGHNT and CDR2 to YENEEA.